This T cell receptor (beta chain) was captured in a study of blood T cell repertoires in COVID-19. Individuals aged roughly 18 to 95 years were recruited from approximately 22 US areas. Participant-given clinical history determined each cohort assignment. The protocol was immunoSEQ multiplex PCR, while the TCRdb copy is restricted to in-frame clones and leaves out a portion. The sample holds a few hundred thousand clones; about 92% are singletons and the top ten take around a sixth. The CDR3 extends over 14 amino acids. Germline V gene lookup returns CDR1 SGHTA and CDR2 FQGNSA. Deletions cut 5 bases from V and 3 bases from J, with 11 bases between.

Sequenced input: PBMCs or T cells enriched from blood (not recorded which). This clonotype was obtained from a woman aged 25-40 years who had recovered from COVID-19. The rearrangement uses TRBV7-2 and TRBJ1-3, with a tentative D call TRBD1 (6 bases). CDR3 nucleotide sequence: TGTGCCAGCAGCCCGACAGGTCTTGGAAACACCATATATTTT. Protein product: CASSPTGLGNTIYF.